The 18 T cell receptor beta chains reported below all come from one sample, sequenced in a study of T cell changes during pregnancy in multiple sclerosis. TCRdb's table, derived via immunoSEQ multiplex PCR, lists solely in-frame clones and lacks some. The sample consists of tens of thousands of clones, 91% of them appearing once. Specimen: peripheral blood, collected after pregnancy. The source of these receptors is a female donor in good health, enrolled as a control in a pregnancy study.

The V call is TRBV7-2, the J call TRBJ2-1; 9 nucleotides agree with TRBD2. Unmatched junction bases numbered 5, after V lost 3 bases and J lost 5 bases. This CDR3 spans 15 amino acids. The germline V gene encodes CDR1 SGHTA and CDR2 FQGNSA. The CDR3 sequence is CASSLRLAGHNEQFF. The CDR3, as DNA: TGTGCCAGCAGCTTGAGGCTAGCGGGGCACAATGAGCAGTTCTTC. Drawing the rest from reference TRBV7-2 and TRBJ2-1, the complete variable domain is GAGVSQSPSNKVTEKGKDVELRCDPISGHTALYWYRQSLGQGLEFLIYFQGNSAPDKSGLPSDRFSAERTGGSVSTLTIQRTQQEDSAVYLCASSLRLAGHNEQFFGPGTRLTVL.

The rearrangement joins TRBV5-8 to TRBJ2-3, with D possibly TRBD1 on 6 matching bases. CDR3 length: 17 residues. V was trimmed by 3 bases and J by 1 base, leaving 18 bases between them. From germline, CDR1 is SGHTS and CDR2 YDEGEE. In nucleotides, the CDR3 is TGTGCCAGCAGCTCCCGAGGAACGAGACAGGGCACAGATACGCAGTATTTT. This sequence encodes CASSSRGTRQGTDTQYF.

The CDR3: CASRRGQGIDTQYF. The CDR3 nucleotides read TGTGCCAGCAGAAGGGGACAGGGGATAGATACGCAGTATTTT. The rearrangement links TRBV2 to TRBJ2-3, with 10 nucleotides matching TRBD1. Per germline, CDR1 SNHLY and CDR2 FYNNEI. J lost 5 bases, V lost 6 bases, and 5 bases had no gene match. The CDR3 length is 14 residues.

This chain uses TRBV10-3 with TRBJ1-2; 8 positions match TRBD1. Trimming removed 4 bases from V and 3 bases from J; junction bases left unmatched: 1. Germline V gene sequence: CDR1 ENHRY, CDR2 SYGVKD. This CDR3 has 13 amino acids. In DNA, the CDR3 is TGTGCCATCAGTGCGGGACAGGACTATGGCTACACCTTC. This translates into CAISAGQDYGYTF.

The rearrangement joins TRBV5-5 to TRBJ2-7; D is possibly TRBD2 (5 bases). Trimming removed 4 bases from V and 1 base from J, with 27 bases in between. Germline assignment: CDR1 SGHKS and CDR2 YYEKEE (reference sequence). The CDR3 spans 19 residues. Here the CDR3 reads CASSPGPRAARMPSYEQYF. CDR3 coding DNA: TGTGCCAGCAGCCCCGGGCCCCGAGCGGCCAGGATGCCTTCCTACGAGCAGTACTTC.

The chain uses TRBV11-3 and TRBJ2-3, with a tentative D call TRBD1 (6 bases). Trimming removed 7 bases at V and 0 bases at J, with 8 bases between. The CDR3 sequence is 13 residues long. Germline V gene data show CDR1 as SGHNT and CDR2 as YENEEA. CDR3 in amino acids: CASKRGSTDTQYF. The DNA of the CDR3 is TGTGCCAGCAAAAGGGGGAGCACAGATACGCAGTATTTT.

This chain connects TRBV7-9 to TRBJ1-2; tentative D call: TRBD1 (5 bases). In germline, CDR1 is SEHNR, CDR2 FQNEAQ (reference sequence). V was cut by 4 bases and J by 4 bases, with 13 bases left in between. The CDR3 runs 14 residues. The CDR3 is CASSSQGGVYGYTF. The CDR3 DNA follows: TGTGCCAGCAGCTCTCAGGGAGGCGTCTATGGCTACACCTTC.

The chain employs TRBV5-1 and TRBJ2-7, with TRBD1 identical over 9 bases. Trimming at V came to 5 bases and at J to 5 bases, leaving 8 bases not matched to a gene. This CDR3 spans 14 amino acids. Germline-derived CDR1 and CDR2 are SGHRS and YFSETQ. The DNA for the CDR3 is TGCGCCAGCAGTCCTGGACAGGGGCTCCACGAGCAGTACTTC. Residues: CASSPGQGLHEQYF.

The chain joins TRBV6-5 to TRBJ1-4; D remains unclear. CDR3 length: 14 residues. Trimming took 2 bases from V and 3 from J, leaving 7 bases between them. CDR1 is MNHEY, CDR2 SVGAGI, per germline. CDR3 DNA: TGTGCCAGCAGTTACGGCGGATCTAATGAAAAACTGTTTTTT. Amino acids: CASSYGGSNEKLFF.

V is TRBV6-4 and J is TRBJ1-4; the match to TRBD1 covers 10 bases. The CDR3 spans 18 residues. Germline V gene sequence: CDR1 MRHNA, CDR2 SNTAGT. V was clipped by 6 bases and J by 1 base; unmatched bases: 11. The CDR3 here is CASSGRGTGELTNEKLFF. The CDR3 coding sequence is TGTGCCAGCAGCGGGAGGGGGACAGGGGAGTTAACTAATGAAAAACTGTTTTTT.

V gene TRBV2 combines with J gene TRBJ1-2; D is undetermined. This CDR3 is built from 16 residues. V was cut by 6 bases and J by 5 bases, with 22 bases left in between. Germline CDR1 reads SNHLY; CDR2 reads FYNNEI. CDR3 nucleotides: TGTGCCAGCAGCCCTCAGAGTTGGGCGGGAGTGTATGGCTACACCTTC. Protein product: CASSPQSWAGVYGYTF.

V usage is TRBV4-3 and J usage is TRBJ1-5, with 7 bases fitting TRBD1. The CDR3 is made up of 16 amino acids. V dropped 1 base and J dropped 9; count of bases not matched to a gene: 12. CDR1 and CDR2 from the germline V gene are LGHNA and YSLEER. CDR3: CASSQVISGQTLPQHF. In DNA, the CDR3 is TGCGCCAGCAGCCAAGTCATATCGGGACAGACACTGCCCCAGCATTTT.

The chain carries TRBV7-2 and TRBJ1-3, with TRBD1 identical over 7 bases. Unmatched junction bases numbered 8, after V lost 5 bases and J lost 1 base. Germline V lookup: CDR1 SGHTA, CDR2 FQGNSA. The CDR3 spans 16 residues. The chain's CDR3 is CASSQNDRVSGNTIYF. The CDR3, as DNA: TGTGCCAGCAGCCAAAACGACAGGGTATCTGGAAACACCATATATTTT.

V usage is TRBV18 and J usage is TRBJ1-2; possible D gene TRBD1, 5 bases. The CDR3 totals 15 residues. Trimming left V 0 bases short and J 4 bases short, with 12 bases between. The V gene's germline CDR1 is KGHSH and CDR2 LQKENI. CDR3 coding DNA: TGTGCCAGCTCACCACCAATACAGGCCAGCTATGGCTACACCTTC. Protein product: CASSPPIQASYGYTF.

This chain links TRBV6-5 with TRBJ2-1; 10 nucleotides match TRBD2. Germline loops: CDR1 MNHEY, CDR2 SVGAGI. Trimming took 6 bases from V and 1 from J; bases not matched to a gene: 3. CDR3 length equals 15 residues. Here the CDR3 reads CASSPAGGSYNEQFF. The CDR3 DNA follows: TGTGCCAGCAGCCCAGCGGGGGGGTCCTACAATGAGCAGTTCTTC.

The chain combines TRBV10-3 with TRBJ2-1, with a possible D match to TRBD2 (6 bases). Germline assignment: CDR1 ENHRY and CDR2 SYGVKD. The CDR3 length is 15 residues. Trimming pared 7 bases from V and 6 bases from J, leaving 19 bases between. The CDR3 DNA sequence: TGTGCCATCAACCCTAATGGCGGGATTGGCAATGAGCAGTTCTTC. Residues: CAINPNGGIGNEQFF.

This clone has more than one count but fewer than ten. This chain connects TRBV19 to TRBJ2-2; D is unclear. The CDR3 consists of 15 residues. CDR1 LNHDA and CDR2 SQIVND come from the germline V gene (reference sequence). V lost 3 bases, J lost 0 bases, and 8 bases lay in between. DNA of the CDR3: TGTGCCAGTAGTATCCTGGAGACGAACACCGGGGAGCTGTTTTTT. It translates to CASSILETNTGELFF.

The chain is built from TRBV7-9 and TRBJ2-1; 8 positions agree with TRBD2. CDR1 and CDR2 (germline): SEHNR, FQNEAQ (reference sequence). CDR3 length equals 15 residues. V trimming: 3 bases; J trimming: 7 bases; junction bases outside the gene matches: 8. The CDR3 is CASSLDSGVLNEQFF. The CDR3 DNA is TGTGCCAGCAGCTTGGATAGCGGGGTATTAAATGAGCAGTTCTTC.